The following is a T cell receptor (beta chain) sequence with its context. Antigen specificity is unknown. It was with 60 Vbeta and 13 Jbeta primers that the PCR ran. The assay was immunoSEQ multiplex PCR, and TCRdb's table has in-frame clones only and misses some. This table holds 170,000 or so clones, approximately 80% found once. The data were obtained in a study of cytomegalovirus exposure and HLA in healthy donors. Overall study context: Researchers found that about 84% of about 400 genotyped donors fell within the Caucasian-associated ancestry cluster.

General study results and limits: Immune exposure was documented only through CMV serostatus.

This CDR3 region has 15 residues. CDR1 is LNHDA and CDR2 is SQIVND in the germline V gene (reference sequence). V lost 0 bases to trimming and J lost 6 bases; unmatched junction nucleotides: 5. This chain connects TRBV19 to TRBJ2-3; TRBD1 matches at 8 bases. The sequenced sample was PBMCs. This TCR derives from a male donor in good health and CMV-seropositive. The CDR3 bases are TGTGCCAGTAGTATAGATCGCAGGGGGCGCGATACGCAGTATTTT. It encodes CASSIDRRGRDTQYF.